This TCR beta chain is from a study of T cells in narcolepsy. On the study more broadly: Donors had narcolepsy type 1 or type 2, or were healthy controls.

Data came from immunoSEQ multiplex PCR; TCRdb stores just in-frame clones and leaves some out. The sample consists of 30,000 to 45,000 clones, 70% to 85% of them appearing once. Study-level findings and limits: Autoreactive HCRT-specific and TRIB2-specific clonotypes were marked in same-patient CSF-versus-blood CD4+ comparisons. Autoreactive clonotypes reportedly recurred in blood of same and different patients, not controls. Autoreactive clone sequences were missing from some blood memory CD4+ repertoires.

This clone was seen once. Its antigen is as yet unknown. CDR3 size: 14 residues. The V gene's germline CDR1 is SGHTA and CDR2 FQGNSA. V dropped 3 bases and J dropped 5; count of bases not matched to a gene: 2. The sample was CD45RA- memory CD4+ T cells from PBMCs. This chain links TRBV7-2 with TRBJ2-3; 10 bases are a match to TRBD2. The sequence came from a human donor with narcolepsy. CDR3 DNA: TGTGCCAGCAGCTTCATAGCGGGGGGAGATACGCAGTATTTT. Translated, it gives CASSFIAGGDTQYF.